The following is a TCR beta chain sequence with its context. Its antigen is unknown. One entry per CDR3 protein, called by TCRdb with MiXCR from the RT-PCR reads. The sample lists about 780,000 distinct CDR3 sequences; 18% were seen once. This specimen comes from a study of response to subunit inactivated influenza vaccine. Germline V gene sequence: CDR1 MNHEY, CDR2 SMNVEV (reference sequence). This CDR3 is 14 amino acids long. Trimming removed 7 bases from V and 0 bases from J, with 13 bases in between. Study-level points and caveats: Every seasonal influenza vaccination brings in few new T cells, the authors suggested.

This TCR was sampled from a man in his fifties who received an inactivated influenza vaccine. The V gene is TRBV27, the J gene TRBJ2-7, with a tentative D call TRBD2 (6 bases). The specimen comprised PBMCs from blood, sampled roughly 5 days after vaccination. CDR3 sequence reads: CASKGAGSSYEQYF. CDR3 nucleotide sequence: TGTGCCAGCAAGGGAGCGGGTAGCTCCTACGAGCAGTACTTC.